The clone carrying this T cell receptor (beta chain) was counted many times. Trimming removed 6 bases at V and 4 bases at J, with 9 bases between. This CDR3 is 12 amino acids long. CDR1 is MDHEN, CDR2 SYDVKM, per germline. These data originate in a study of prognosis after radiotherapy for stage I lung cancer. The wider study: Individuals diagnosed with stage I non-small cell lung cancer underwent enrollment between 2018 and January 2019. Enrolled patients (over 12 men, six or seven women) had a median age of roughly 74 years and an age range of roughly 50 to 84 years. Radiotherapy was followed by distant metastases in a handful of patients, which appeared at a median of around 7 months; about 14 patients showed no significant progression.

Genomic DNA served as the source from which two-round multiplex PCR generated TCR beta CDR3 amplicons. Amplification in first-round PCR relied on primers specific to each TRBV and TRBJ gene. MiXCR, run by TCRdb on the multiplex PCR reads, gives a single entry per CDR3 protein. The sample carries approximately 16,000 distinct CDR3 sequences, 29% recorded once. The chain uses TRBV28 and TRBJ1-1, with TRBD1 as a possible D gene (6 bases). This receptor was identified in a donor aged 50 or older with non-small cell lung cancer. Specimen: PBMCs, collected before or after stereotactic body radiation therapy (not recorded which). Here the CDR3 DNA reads TGTGCCAGCAGGCAGGGGAGCACTGAAGCTTTCTTT. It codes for CASRQGSTEAFF.